This T cell receptor (beta chain) was identified in a study of blood T cell repertoires in COVID-19. Study overall: Sites in the United States, Italy and Spain provided acute and convalescent COVID-19 samples. Sources were T cells, B-cell-depleted T cells, or PBMCs; the material itself was cDNA or gDNA.

Under the authors' procedure: The assay estimated nucleated cells by amplifying reference gene primers. Sequenced by immunoSEQ multiplex PCR; TCRdb stores in-frame clones only, minus some. The DNA gave D and trimming, while V, J and clone size come from that table. The table includes 110,000 or so clones, approximately 82% detected once. With 7 bases clipped from V and 8 bases from J, the junction kept 8 bases outside the gene matches. The germline CDR1 and CDR2 sequences are MNHEY and SMNVEV (reference sequence). The CDR3 runs to 14 residues. The chain links TRBV27 to TRBJ1-1; TRBD1 agrees at 12 bases. Sequenced: peripheral blood. This clonotype was obtained from a woman at least 80 years old with active or convalescent COVID-19. The CDR3 region has the DNA TGTGCCAGCAAGATGAGGGACAGGGGGCTGGAAGCTTTCTTT. Its translation: CASKMRDRGLEAFF.